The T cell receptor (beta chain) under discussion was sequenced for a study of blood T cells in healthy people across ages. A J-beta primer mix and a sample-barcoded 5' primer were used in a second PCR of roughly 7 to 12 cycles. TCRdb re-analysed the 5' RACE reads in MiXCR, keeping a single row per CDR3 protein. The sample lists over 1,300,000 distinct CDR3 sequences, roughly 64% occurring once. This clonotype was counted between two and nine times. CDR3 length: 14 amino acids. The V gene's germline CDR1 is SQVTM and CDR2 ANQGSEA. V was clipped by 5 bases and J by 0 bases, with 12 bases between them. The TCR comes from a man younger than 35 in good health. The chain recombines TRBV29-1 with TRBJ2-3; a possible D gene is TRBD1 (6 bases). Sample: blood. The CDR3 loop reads CSVQRTASTDTQYF. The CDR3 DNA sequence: TGCAGCGTTCAAAGGACAGCTAGCACAGATACGCAGTATTTT.